This TCR beta chain derives from a study of blood T cells in healthy people across ages. Study in general: Through template switching, about one barcoded beta molecule was captured per two T cells, as measured in model experiments. Study observations and caveats: Relative to aged donors, long-lived donors carried more naive CD4+ cells and displayed higher diversity.

With a J-beta primer mix and a sample-barcoded 5' primer, a second PCR ran roughly 6 to 11 cycles. Using its own MiXCR run on the 5' RACE reads, TCRdb lists one record per CDR3 protein. The table has 800,000 to 950,000 distinct CDR3 sequences, around 29% seen once. This CDR3 is built from 16 residues. Germline trimming cut 4 bases from V and 6 bases from J; bases unmatched to any gene: 7. Germline CDR1 KGHDR, CDR2 SFDVKD. Isolating PBMCs gave at least 7 million of these cells per sample. About this clonotype: Its target is unknown.

The same data also contributed to another study, on T cells of mothers and their children. Per that paper: A primer called M1S, used in the second PCR, added sample barcodes and 2-4 random nucleotides.

The J gene is TRBJ2-1, the V gene TRBV24-1, with 11 bases matching TRBD1. Sequences were obtained from blood. The TCR originated in a middle-aged woman in good health. The CDR3 region is CATSDVGQGASNEQFF. CDR3 sequence (DNA): TGTGCCACCAGTGACGTCGGACAGGGGGCAAGCAATGAGCAGTTCTTC.